The entry below gives a single T cell receptor beta chain sequence along with its context. The antigen is unknown. Samples came from healthy bone marrow donors. The PCR ran on 60 Vbeta and 13 Jbeta primers. The method was immunoSEQ multiplex PCR; TCRdb's version includes in-frame clones alone and lacks a portion of them. Of 110,000 or so clones in the sample, approximately 78% are singletons; the top ten hold more than 1.5%. The data originate from a study of cytomegalovirus exposure and HLA in healthy donors. Study results and limitations: V segments that were indistinguishable, TRBV6-2 and TRBV6-3 among them, were omitted from analysis. A prior analysis recorded that most TCR beta V segments were productive about 87% or about 30% of the time. The authors later linked a missense DCLRE1C variant to TCR beta V- and J-gene trimming.

Germline CDR1 and CDR2: MNHNY and SVGAGI (reference sequence). The CDR3 has 16 amino acids. With 6 bases clipped from V and 4 bases from J, the junction kept 10 bases outside the gene matches. J is TRBJ2-7 and V is TRBV6-6, with 12 nucleotides matching TRBD2. Source material: PBMCs. The sequence derives from a man aged 35 to 55 in good health and CMV-seronegative. CDR3 coding DNA: TGTGCCAGCAGGAAGGGACTAGCGGGCCTTCAGTACGAGCAGTACTTC. Protein: CASRKGLAGLQYEQYF.